Below, 15 T cell receptor beta chains from the same sample are listed, as sequenced in a study of chemoradiotherapy in HPV16-positive cancers. Profiling relied on immunoSEQ multiplex PCR, and the TCRdb table lists in-frame clones only, not all of them. This sample has several thousand clones, with over 65% found just once. Sampling took place from a patient who underwent chemoradiotherapy. The receptor set was obtained from a human donor with HPV-associated anogenital cancer.

The CDR3 DNA reads as TGTGCCGTTCTGGGCCCAAGCGTAAGGACTGAAGCTTTCTTT. Residues: CAVLGPSVRTEAFF. The chain carries TRBV19 and TRBJ1-1, with D unresolved. The CDR3 consists of 14 residues. Per germline, CDR1 LNHDA and CDR2 SQIVND (reference sequence). Trimming took off 11 bases at V and 5 bases at J, with 21 bases between the two ends.

This clone was counted a single time. The rearrangement links TRBV28 to TRBJ2-2; 8 bases line up with TRBD1. Germline loops: CDR1 MDHEN, CDR2 SYDVKM. The V and J ends lost 2 bases and 3 bases, in that order; junction bases with no gene match: 2. The CDR3 runs to 15 residues. CDR3 bases: TGTGCCAGCAGTTTAGGGACAGGTGACACCGGGGAGCTGTTTTTT. It is translated as CASSLGTGDTGELFF.

The chain recombines TRBV19 with TRBJ2-7, with 14 nucleotides matching TRBD2. This CDR3 has 15 residues. The V gene's germline CDR1 is LNHDA and CDR2 SQIVND (reference sequence). J lost 5 bases, V lost 9 bases, and 9 bases had no gene match. The CDR3 sequence: CASGLSGLAGDEQYF. The CDR3 nucleotides read TGTGCCAGCGGACTATCGGGACTAGCGGGAGACGAGCAGTACTTC.

J is TRBJ1-1 and V is TRBV6-1, with TRBD1 matching over 8 bases. This CDR3 is built from 14 residues. Germline CDR1 and CDR2: MNHNS and SASEGT. The J segment lost 1 base and the V segment lost 3 bases, leaving 1 base of the junction unmatched. In nucleotides, the CDR3 is TGTGCCAGCAGTGAGGGACAGGAGAACACTGAAGCTTTCTTT. Translating gives CASSEGQENTEAFF.

The chain is built from TRBV5-6 and TRBJ1-6; 7 bases map to TRBD1. The CDR3 covers 16 residues. The V gene end was trimmed by 3 bases and the J gene end by 2 bases; junction bases not matched to a gene: 5. Germline CDR1 SGHDT, CDR2 YYEEEE. The CDR3 spells CASSSSRGAYNSPLHF. The CDR3 region has the DNA TGTGCCAGCAGCTCGAGCAGGGGGGCCTATAATTCACCCCTCCACTTT.

The chain recombines TRBV19 with TRBJ1-2, with a possible D match to TRBD1 (6 bases). The V gene's germline CDR1 is LNHDA and CDR2 SQIVND (reference sequence). V was cut by 6 bases and J by 2 bases, with 10 bases left in between. The CDR3 has 13 amino acids. CDR3 residues: CASRETGNYGYTF. In DNA, the CDR3 is TGTGCCAGTAGGGAGACAGGAAACTATGGCTACACCTTC.

The V call is TRBV7-2, the J call TRBJ2-7; no definite D call. CDR3 size: 13 residues. CDR1 and CDR2 (germline): SGHTA, FQGNSA. The V gene lost 1 base and the J gene lost 3 bases, with 7 bases spanning the gap. CDR3 residues: CASSLGVSYEQYF. The CDR3 DNA reads TGTGCCAGCAGCTTAGGCGTCAGCTACGAGCAGTACTTC. Drawing the rest from reference TRBV7-2 and TRBJ2-7, the complete variable domain is GAGVSQSPSNKVTEKGKDVELRCDPISGHTALYWYRQSLGQGLEFLIYFQGNSAPDKSGLPSDRFSAERTGGSVSTLTIQRTQQEDSAVYLCASSLGVSYEQYFGPGTRLTVT.

This chain uses TRBV6-5 with TRBJ2-2, with D perhaps TRBD2 (6 bases). V was shortened by 8 bases and J by 2 bases, with 12 bases between the two germline ends. Looked up from germline, CDR1 is MNHEY and CDR2 is SVGAGI. The CDR3 loop spans 14 amino acids. In DNA, the CDR3 is TGTGCCAGCGCCCGGGACTTAAACACCGGGGAGCTGTTTTTT. Translated: CASARDLNTGELFF.

V and J are TRBV18 and TRBJ1-1; D gene ambiguous. V lost 4 bases, J lost 10 bases, and 13 bases lay in between. Germline assignment: CDR1 KGHSH and CDR2 LQKENI. The CDR3 is 12 residues long. CDR3 nucleotide sequence: TGTGCCAGCTCACTCCTTGATGACGGAGCTTTCTTT. Protein sequence: CASSLLDDGAFF.

The chain links TRBV14 to TRBJ1-2; D not certain. Germline V CDR1 and CDR2: SGHDN, FVKESK. V was pared by 0 bases and J by 3 bases, with 5 bases between. CDR3 length: 13 residues. CDR3 coding DNA: TGTGCCAGCAGCCAAGACACCTACTATGGCTACACCTTC. Encoded protein: CASSQDTYYGYTF. Complete variable domain (other parts from reference TRBV14 and TRBJ1-2): EAGVTQFPSHSVIEKGQTVTLRCDPISGHDNLYWYRRVMGKEIKFLLHFVKESKQDESGMPNNRFLAERTGGTYSTLKVQPAELEDSGVYFCASSQDTYYGYTFGSGTRLTVV.

The chain joins TRBV5-1 to TRBJ2-2; a possible D gene is TRBD2 (6 bases). CDR3 length: 16 amino acids. The V and J ends lost 2 bases and 4 bases respectively, with 15 bases between them. Germline assignment: CDR1 SGHRS and CDR2 YFSETQ. For the CDR3, the DNA is TGCGCCAGCAGCTTTGGCGGGGTAATGGGCACCGGGGAGCTGTTTTTT. Translated: CASSFGGVMGTGELFF.

The chain combines TRBV7-3 with TRBJ2-3; perhaps D is TRBD1 or TRBD2 (5 bases each). CDR1 and CDR2 from the germline V gene are SGHTA and FQGTGA. Trimming took 0 bases from V and 5 from J, leaving 9 bases between them. The CDR3 is 14 residues long. In DNA, the CDR3 is TGTGCCAGCAGCTTAACGGCTGGGGGAGATACGCAGTATTTT. This encodes CASSLTAGGDTQYF. The full variable domain, its missing parts supplied by reference TRBV7-3 and TRBJ2-3, is GAGVSQTPSNKVTEKGKYVELRCDPISGHTALYWYRQSLGQGPEFLIYFQGTGAADDSGLPNDRFFAVRPEGSVSTLKIQRTERGDSAVYLCASSLTAGGDTQYFGPGTRLTVL.

The chain joins TRBV19 to TRBJ1-1; D is ambiguous. The CDR3 runs to 13 residues. V lost 7 bases and J lost 5, with 14 bases in between. Germline CDR1 is LNHDA and CDR2 is SQIVND (reference sequence). The CDR3 nucleotides are TGTGCCAGTAACCTGAAGATGGGTACTGAAGCTTTCTTT. Its translation: CASNLKMGTEAFF.

The V and J genes are TRBV7-8 and TRBJ2-1, with D tentatively TRBD1 or TRBD2 (5 bases each). This CDR3 has 16 amino acids. Germline V gene data show CDR1 as SGHVS and CDR2 as FQNEAQ. Trimming cost V 1 base and J 1 base, with 11 bases left between them. DNA of the CDR3: TGTGCCAGCAGCTTAGGAGGGGATTGGTCCTACAATGAGCAGTTCTTC. Its translation is CASSLGGDWSYNEQFF. Complete variable domain (other parts from reference TRBV7-8 and TRBJ2-1): GAGVSQSPRYKVAKRGQDVALRCDPISGHVSLFWYQQALGQGPEFLTYFQNEAQLDKSGLPSDRFFAERPEGSVSTLKIQRTQQEDSAVYLCASSLGGDWSYNEQFFGPGTRLTVL.

In this sample, this clone turned up a few times. The chain combines TRBV10-3 with TRBJ1-1, with D possibly matching TRBD1 (5 bases). The CDR3 extends over 13 amino acids. Deletions cut 4 bases from V and 3 bases from J, with 9 bases between. In germline, CDR1 is ENHRY, CDR2 SYGVKD. The CDR3 protein is CAISGRVDTEAFF. In DNA, the CDR3 is TGTGCCATCAGTGGCAGGGTGGACACTGAAGCTTTCTTT.